The 17 T cell receptor beta chains reported below all come from one sample, sequenced in a study of cytomegalovirus exposure and HLA in healthy donors. The PCR contained 60 Vbeta and 13 Jbeta primers. Using immunoSEQ multiplex PCR, the repertoire was profiled, and TCRdb retains in-frame clones only, with some absent. The sample has under 200,000 clones, roughly two thirds seen once. The specimen was PBMCs. These receptors were obtained from a woman between 25 and 40 years old in good health and CMV-seronegative.

The chain links TRBV5-1 to TRBJ2-3; 15 bases are shared with TRBD2. Germline CDR1 is SGHRS and CDR2 is YFSETQ. The CDR3 runs to 16 residues. With 4 bases clipped from V and 3 bases from J, the junction kept 3 bases outside the gene matches. The DNA of the CDR3 is TGCGCCAGCAGCATGGGGACTAGCGGGGGGACAGATACGCAGTATTTT. Translation: CASSMGTSGGTDTQYF.

The V gene is TRBV27, the J gene TRBJ1-1; 10 nucleotides line up with TRBD1. CDR3 length: 14 residues. Trimming cost V 5 bases and J 5 bases; bases outside gene matches: 5. The germline V gene has CDR1 MNHEY and CDR2 SMNVEV (reference sequence). CDR3 amino acids: CASSPRQGATEAFF. The CDR3 nucleotides are TGTGCCAGCAGTCCCCGACAGGGGGCGACTGAAGCTTTCTTT.

The genes are TRBV28 and TRBJ1-5; perhaps TRBD1 as D (6 bases). This CDR3 has 15 amino acids. Trimming cost V 2 bases and J 5 bases, with 13 bases left between them. Germline CDR1 and CDR2: MDHEN and SYDVKM. The DNA for the CDR3 is TGTGCCAGCAGTTTACGTTACAGGGTTCATCAGCCCCAGCATTTT. Its translation: CASSLRYRVHQPQHF.

The genes are TRBV11-2 and TRBJ2-3; TRBD1 is a possible D gene (8 bases). Trimming removed 10 bases from V and 5 bases from J, with 16 bases in between. The CDR3 spans 13 residues. Germline V gives CDR1 SGHAT, CDR2 FQNNGV. Here the CDR3 reads CATRTGRGDTQYF. The CDR3 DNA is TGTGCCACCCGGACAGGGAGGGGAGATACGCAGTATTTT.

A few counts support this clone. The chain has TRBV4-3 and TRBJ2-4; 7 bases map to TRBD2. Germline CDR1 reads LGHNA; CDR2 reads YSLEER. The CDR3 is made up of 16 amino acids. V lost 4 bases, J lost 1 base, and 7 bases stayed unmatched. In DNA form, the CDR3 reads TGCGCCAGCAGCCCCGAGATCGGGGGGGCCAAAAACATTCAGTACTTC. It codes for CASSPEIGGAKNIQYF.

This chain links TRBV6-1 with TRBJ2-6; D is uncertain. Germline lookup yields CDR1 MNHNS and CDR2 SASEGT. This CDR3 region has 17 residues. V lost 4 bases to trimming and J lost 1 base, with 14 bases between them. CDR3 in amino acids: CASSVRFTISGANVLTF. CDR3 coding DNA: TGTGCCAGCAGTGTCCGGTTTACCATATCTGGGGCCAACGTCCTGACTTTC.

This chain links TRBV7-7 with TRBJ2-1; D might be TRBD1 (6 bases). The V gene lost 6 bases and the J gene lost 7 bases, with 10 bases spanning the gap. Germline CDR1 and CDR2: SSHAT and FNYEAQ (reference sequence). The CDR3 contains 12 residues. CDR3 sequence reads: CASRRGQNEQFF. The CDR3 coding sequence is TGTGCCAGCAGACGAGGACAGAATGAGCAGTTCTTC.

Only a few counts were recorded for this clone. The rearrangement joins TRBV4-1 to TRBJ2-2; 7 nucleotides line up with TRBD1. The germline CDR1 and CDR2 sequences are MGHRA and YSYEKL. The CDR3 contains 15 residues. The V segment lost 5 bases and the J segment 3 bases; nucleotides outside the gene matches: 6. The CDR3 spells CASSTGQLYTGELFF. DNA of the CDR3: TGCGCCAGCAGCACGGGACAGCTGTACACCGGGGAGCTGTTTTTT.

J is TRBJ2-3 and V is TRBV7-2, with D possibly matching TRBD2 (6 bases). The CDR3 totals 15 residues. Germline loops: CDR1 SGHTA, CDR2 FQGNSA. Trimming left V 3 bases short and J 1 base short, with 11 bases between. The CDR3 DNA reads as TGTGCCAGCAGCTTCCAAGGGACTGGCACAGATACGCAGTATTTT. Translated: CASSFQGTGTDTQYF.

The chain couples TRBV7-2 to TRBJ2-2, with a tentative D call TRBD2 (5 bases). The CDR3 contains 14 residues. CDR1 SGHTA and CDR2 FQGNSA come from the germline V gene. The V end was cut by 5 bases, the J end by 5 bases, with 12 bases between. The CDR3 DNA reads as TGTGCCAGCAGCGCGATCGAGGGTACCGGGGAGCTGTTTTTT. It codes for CASSAIEGTGELFF.

The V and J genes are TRBV6-5 and TRBJ2-3; the match to TRBD1 covers 7 bases. J was trimmed by 0 bases and V by 7 bases; bases with no gene match: 7. This CDR3 spans 15 amino acids. CDR1 is MNHEY, CDR2 SVGAGI, per germline. CDR3: CASTRGTASTDTQYF. CDR3 nucleotide sequence: TGTGCCAGCACTAGGGGGACAGCAAGCACAGATACGCAGTATTTT.

This clone came up once. The chain carries TRBV11-2 and TRBJ2-7; TRBD1 agrees at 8 bases. Germline values: CDR1 SGHAT, CDR2 FQNNGV. The V segment lost 5 bases and the J segment 5 bases; nucleotides outside the gene matches: 5. The CDR3 extends over 13 amino acids. Here the CDR3 reads CASSPTGVDEQYF. The CDR3 region has the DNA TGTGCCAGCAGCCCGACAGGGGTGGACGAGCAGTACTTC.

The chain employs TRBV27 and TRBJ2-1; no firm D call. Germline V gives CDR1 MNHEY, CDR2 SMNVEV (reference sequence). The CDR3 runs to 14 residues. V was shortened by 3 bases and J by 0 bases, with 6 bases between the two germline ends. CDR3 sequence (DNA): TGTGCCAGCAGTTTCTATGGCTCCTACAATGAGCAGTTCTTC. Translating gives CASSFYGSYNEQFF.

The chain recombines TRBV6-4 with TRBJ2-2; 8 bases are shared with TRBD1. The CDR3 has 14 amino acids. CDR1 and CDR2 from the germline V gene are MRHNA and SNTAGT. The junction had 4 bases not matched to a gene; V was cut back by 3 bases and J by 7 bases. The CDR3 DNA follows: TGTGCCAGCAGTGAGACAGGGGTGATCGGGGAGCTGTTTTTT. It encodes CASSETGVIGELFF.

The rearrangement links TRBV5-1 to TRBJ2-7; TRBD1 is a possible D gene (5 bases). The CDR3 sequence is 14 residues long. V gave up 0 bases and J gave up 2 bases, with 9 bases separating them. CDR1 and CDR2 (germline): SGHRS, YFSETQ. DNA of the CDR3: TGCGCCAGCAGCTTGGACAGGTCTACCTACGAGCAGTACTTC. It is translated as CASSLDRSTYEQYF.

This clone has a handful of counts. The chain employs TRBV27 and TRBJ1-5; D is possibly TRBD1 (6 bases). In germline, CDR1 is MNHEY, CDR2 SMNVEV (reference sequence). CDR3 size: 12 residues. Trimming took 8 bases from V and 12 from J, leaving 17 bases between them. The CDR3 spells CASRGAAMIQHF. CDR3 nucleotide sequence: TGTGCCAGCCGGGGGGCAGCGATGATCCAGCATTTT.

A few counts support this clone. The rearrangement joins TRBV5-1 to TRBJ2-1; D call uncertain. Germline assignment: CDR1 SGHRS and CDR2 YFSETQ. The length of the CDR3 is 14 residues. Trimming removed 7 bases at V and 0 bases at J, with 11 bases between. Here the CDR3 reads CASATGHSYNEQFF. The CDR3 DNA sequence: TGCGCCAGCGCTACGGGTCACTCCTACAATGAGCAGTTCTTC. The whole variable domain, filled in from reference TRBV5-1 and TRBJ2-1, reads KAGVTQTPRYLIKTRGQQVTLSCSPISGHRSVSWYQQTPGQGLQFLFEYFSETQRNKGNFPGRFSGRQFSNSRSEMNVSTLELGDSALYLCASATGHSYNEQFFGPGTRLTVL.